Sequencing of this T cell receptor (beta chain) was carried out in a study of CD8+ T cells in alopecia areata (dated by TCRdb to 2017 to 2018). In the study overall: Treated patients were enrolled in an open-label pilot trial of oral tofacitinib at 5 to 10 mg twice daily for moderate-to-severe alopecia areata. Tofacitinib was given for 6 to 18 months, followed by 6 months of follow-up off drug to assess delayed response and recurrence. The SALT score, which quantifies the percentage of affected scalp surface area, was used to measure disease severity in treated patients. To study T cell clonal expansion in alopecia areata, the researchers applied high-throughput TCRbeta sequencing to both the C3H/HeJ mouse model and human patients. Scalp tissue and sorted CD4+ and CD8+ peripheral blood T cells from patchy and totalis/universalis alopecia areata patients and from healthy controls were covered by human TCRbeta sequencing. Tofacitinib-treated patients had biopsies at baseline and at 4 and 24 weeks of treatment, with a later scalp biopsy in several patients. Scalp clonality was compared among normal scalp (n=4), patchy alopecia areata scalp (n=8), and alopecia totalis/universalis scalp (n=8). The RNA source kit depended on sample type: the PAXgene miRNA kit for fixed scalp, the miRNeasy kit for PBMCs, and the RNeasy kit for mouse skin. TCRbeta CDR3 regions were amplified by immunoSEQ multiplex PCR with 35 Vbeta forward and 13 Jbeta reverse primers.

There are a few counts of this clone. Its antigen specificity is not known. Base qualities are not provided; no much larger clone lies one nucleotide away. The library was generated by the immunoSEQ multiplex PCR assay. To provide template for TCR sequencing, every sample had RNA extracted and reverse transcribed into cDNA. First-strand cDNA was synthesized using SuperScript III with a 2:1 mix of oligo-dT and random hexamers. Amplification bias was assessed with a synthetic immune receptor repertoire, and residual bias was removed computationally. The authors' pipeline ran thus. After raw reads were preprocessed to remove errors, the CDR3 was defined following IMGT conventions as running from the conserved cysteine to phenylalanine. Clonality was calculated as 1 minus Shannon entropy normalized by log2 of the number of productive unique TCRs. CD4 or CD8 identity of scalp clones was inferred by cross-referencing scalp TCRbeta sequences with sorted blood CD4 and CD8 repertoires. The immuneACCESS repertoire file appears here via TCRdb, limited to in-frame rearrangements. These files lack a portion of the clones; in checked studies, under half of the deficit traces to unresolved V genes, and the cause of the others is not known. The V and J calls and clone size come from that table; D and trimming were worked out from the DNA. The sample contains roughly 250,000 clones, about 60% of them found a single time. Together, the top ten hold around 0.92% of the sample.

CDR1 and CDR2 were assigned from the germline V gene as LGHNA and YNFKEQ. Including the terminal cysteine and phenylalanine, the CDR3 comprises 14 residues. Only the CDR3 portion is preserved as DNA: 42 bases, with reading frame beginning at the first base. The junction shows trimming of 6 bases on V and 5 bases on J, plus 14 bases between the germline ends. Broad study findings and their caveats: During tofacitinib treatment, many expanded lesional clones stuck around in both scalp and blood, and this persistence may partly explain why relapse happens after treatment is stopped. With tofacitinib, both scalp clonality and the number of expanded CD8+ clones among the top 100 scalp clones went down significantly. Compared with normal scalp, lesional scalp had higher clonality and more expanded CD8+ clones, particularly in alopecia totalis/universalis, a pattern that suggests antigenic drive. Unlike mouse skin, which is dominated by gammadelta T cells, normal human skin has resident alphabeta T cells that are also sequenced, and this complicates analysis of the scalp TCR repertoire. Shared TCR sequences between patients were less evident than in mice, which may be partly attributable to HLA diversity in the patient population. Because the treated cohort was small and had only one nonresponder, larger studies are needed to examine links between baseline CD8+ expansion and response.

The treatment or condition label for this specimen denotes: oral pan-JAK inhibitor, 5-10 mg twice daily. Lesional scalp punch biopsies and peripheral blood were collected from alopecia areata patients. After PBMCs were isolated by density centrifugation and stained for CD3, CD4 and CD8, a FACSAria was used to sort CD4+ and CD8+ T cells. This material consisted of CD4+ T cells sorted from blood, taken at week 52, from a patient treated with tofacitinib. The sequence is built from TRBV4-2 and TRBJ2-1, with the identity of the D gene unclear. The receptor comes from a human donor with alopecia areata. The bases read TGTGCCAGCAGTCCCCATAGAAATGACAATGAGCAGTTCTTC. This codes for CASSPHRNDNEQFF.